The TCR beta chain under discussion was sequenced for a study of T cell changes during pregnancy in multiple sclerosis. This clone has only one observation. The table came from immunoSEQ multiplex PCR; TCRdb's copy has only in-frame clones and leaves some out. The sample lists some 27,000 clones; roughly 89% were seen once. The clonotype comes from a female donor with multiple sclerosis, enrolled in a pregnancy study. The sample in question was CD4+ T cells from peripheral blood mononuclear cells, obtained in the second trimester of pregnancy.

The CDR3 bases are TGCGCCAGCAGCCAAGGACCACCAACCTCCCGGGGCACCGGGGAGCTGTTTTTT. The encoded protein is CASSQGPPTSRGTGELFF. The chain has TRBV4-3 and TRBJ2-2, with D perhaps TRBD2 (5 bases). The germline V gene has CDR1 LGHNA and CDR2 YSLEER. Between the trimmed V and J ends, which lost 1 base and 4 bases, there was a span of 19 bases. CDR3 size: 18 residues.